A single sample is the source of the 28 T cell receptor beta chains below, sequenced in a study of Graves' ophthalmopathy and Graves' hyperthyroidism. Researchers took RNA transcripts and amplified TCR beta CDR3 regions from them. The authors performed first-round RT-PCR with HTBI primers and then a second-round multiplex PCR. TCRdb re-analysed the multiplex PCR reads in MiXCR, keeping a single row per CDR3 protein. The sample has hundreds of thousands of distinct CDR3 sequences, 20% to 25% seen once. The sample was peripheral blood. The source is a woman under 30 with stable Graves' hyperthyroidism.

Of note for this clonotype: The final CDR3 position lacks the conserved phenylalanine or tryptophan, pointing to a likely read error. This sequence joins TRBV12-5 and TRBJ2-5, with no clear D. The CDR3 totals 12 residues. Germline V gives CDR1 LGHNT, CDR2 FRNRAP. CDR3 in amino acids: CVISSDIGTQYI. DNA for the CDR3: TGTGTCATCAGTTCAGACATTGGGACCCAGTACATC.

V usage is TRBV30 and J usage is TRBJ2-5, with D perhaps matching TRBD2 (5 bases). The germline V and J ends were trimmed by 5 bases and 5 bases, with 12 bases remaining between them. CDR1 is GTSNPN, CDR2 SVGIG, per germline (reference sequence). The CDR3 spans 12 residues. This CDR3 reads CAWGGPGETQYF. Written as DNA, the CDR3 is TGTGCCTGGGGCGGGCCCGGCGAGACCCAGTACTTC.

A word on this clonotype: One end of the junction is discordant with germline, which a read error may explain. The V gene is TRBV6-1, the J gene TRBJ1-2; TRBD1 aligns across 8 bases. Germline V gives CDR1 MNHNS, CDR2 SASEGT. CDR3 length: 10 amino acids. The CDR3 is CASRRDRTAF. The CDR3 DNA follows: TGTGCCAGCAGGAGGGACAGGACGGCCTTC.

This chain connects TRBV5-1 to TRBJ2-5, with D perhaps TRBD1 (7 bases). V gave up 0 bases and J gave up 4 bases, with 16 bases separating them. Germline V gene data show CDR1 as SGHRS and CDR2 as YFSETQ. There are 16 residues in the CDR3. Here the CDR3 DNA reads TGCGCCAGCAGCTTGGACGGTCAGGGGGGACGAGAGACCCAGTACTTC. Its translation is CASSLDGQGGRETQYF.

The sample holds many counts of this clonotype. J is TRBJ2-2 and V is TRBV20-1; D is unclear. The CDR3 is 13 amino acids. V was pared by 1 base and J by 4 bases, with 7 bases between. Germline loops: CDR1 DFQATT, CDR2 SNEGSKA (reference sequence). CDR3 loop: CSARAIVTGELFF. The CDR3 nucleotides are TGCAGTGCTAGAGCCATTGTCACCGGGGAGCTGTTTTTT.

In its sample, this clonotype was seen many times. V usage is TRBV6-1 and J usage is TRBJ2-5; tentatively, D is TRBD1 or TRBD2 (7 bases each). The germline V gene encodes CDR1 MNHNS and CDR2 SASEGT. V dropped 6 bases and J dropped 3 bases, with 20 bases sitting between them. The CDR3 consists of 16 residues. The CDR3 DNA reads TGTGCCAGCAGCAGAGGACTAGGGGGCGCGGAAGAGACCCAGTACTTC. Translated: CASSRGLGGAEETQYF.

This clonotype was detected many times. The rearrangement joins TRBV28 to TRBJ2-5, with 10 nucleotides matching TRBD2. Trimming at V came to 5 bases and at J to 0 bases, leaving 6 bases not matched to a gene. The CDR3 sequence is 16 residues long. The V gene's germline CDR1 is MDHEN and CDR2 SYDVKM. CDR3 in amino acids: CASSPRTSGYQETQYF. The CDR3 DNA reads TGTGCCAGCAGTCCGAGGACTAGCGGTTACCAAGAGACCCAGTACTTC.

This clonotype was recorded at least ten times. The rearrangement joins TRBV19 to TRBJ2-5; TRBD2 is a possible D gene (5 bases). This CDR3 region has 13 residues. Trimming left V 10 bases short and J 4 bases short, with 16 bases between. Germline values: CDR1 LNHDA, CDR2 SQIVND (reference sequence). CDR3 bases: TGTGCCACGACCGGGGTGCCAGGAGAGACCCAGTACTTC. This gives the protein CATTGVPGETQYF.

This chain connects TRBV27 to TRBJ2-7, with unresolved D. Germline V gene data show CDR1 as MNHEY and CDR2 as SMNVEV (reference sequence). The CDR3 is made up of 15 amino acids. V was cut by 3 bases and J by 0 bases, with 12 bases left in between. CDR3 in DNA: TGTGCCAGCAGTTTGAGAACGATAAACTCCTACGAGCAGTACTTC. Translating it yields CASSLRTINSYEQYF.

The table lists this clonotype with many counts. V usage is TRBV6-2 or TRBV6-3 and J usage is TRBJ2-5; D possibly corresponds to TRBD1 (6 bases). The ends were cut back, 0 bases at V and 5 bases at J, with 13 bases in the middle. Germline-derived CDR1 and CDR2 are MNHEY and SVGEGT. The CDR3 contains 15 residues. DNA for the CDR3: TGTGCCAGCAGTTACTCCACAGGGACGTTGGAGACCCAGTACTTC. The encoded protein is CASSYSTGTLETQYF.

This chain links TRBV6-1 with TRBJ1-2; maybe TRBD1 (6 bases). V lost 6 bases and J lost 7, with 15 bases in between. The CDR3 consists of 13 residues. Looked up from germline, CDR1 is MNHNS and CDR2 is SASEGT. CDR3 DNA: TGTGCCAGCAGGCAGGGGCTCGGAAGTGGCTACACCTTC. Translating it yields CASRQGLGSGYTF.

This clonotype appeared many times. This sequence joins TRBV30 and TRBJ2-7; tentatively, D is TRBD1 (5 bases). This CDR3 spans 11 amino acids. V lost 5 bases and J 7 bases, leaving 12 bases between the germline ends. CDR1 is GTSNPN and CDR2 is SVGIG in the germline V gene (reference sequence). CDR3 DNA sequence: TGTGCCTGGGACCGAAAGGGGGAGCAGTACTTC. Translating gives CAWDRKGEQYF.

The genes are TRBV30 and TRBJ2-3; D is unclear. The CDR3 has 11 residues. V dropped 4 bases and J dropped 0 bases, with 2 bases sitting between them. Germline V gene data show CDR1 as GTSNPN and CDR2 as SVGIG (reference sequence). The CDR3 DNA sequence: TGTGCCTGGACTAGCACAGATACGCAGTATTTT. This codes for CAWTSTDTQYF.

This clonotype was detected many times. The J gene is TRBJ2-3, the V gene TRBV5-1; weak D call: TRBD1 (6 bases). Trimming pared 0 bases from V and 5 bases from J, leaving 7 bases between. The CDR3 loop spans 13 amino acids. The germline V gene has CDR1 SGHRS and CDR2 YFSETQ. CDR3 region: CASSLEGVDTQYF. CDR3 in DNA: TGCGCCAGCAGCTTGGAGGGGGTAGATACGCAGTATTTT.

This clonotype was recorded at least ten times. This chain connects TRBV10-3 to TRBJ2-7, with 7 bases that match TRBD1. Germline trimming cut 10 bases from V and 3 bases from J; bases unmatched to any gene: 12. The CDR3 consists of 14 residues. Per germline, CDR1 ENHRY and CDR2 SYGVKD. The CDR3 coding sequence is TGTGCCAGCCGAGAGACAGGGCTAAGCTACGAGCAGTACTTC. Its translation: CASRETGLSYEQYF.

This clonotype came up many times. The chain uses TRBV12-3 or TRBV12-4 and TRBJ2-7, with TRBD1 identical over 12 bases. The CDR3 has 15 residues. Trimming removed 6 bases from V and 7 bases from J; junction bases left unmatched: 10. This chain's CDR3 is CASSLPGQGAWEQYF. In DNA form, the CDR3 reads TGTGCCAGCAGCCTCCCGGGACAGGGGGCTTGGGAGCAGTACTTC.

This clonotype was picked up a small number of times. This chain joins TRBV6-1 and TRBJ2-5; TRBD2 matches at 9 bases. The V gene end was trimmed by 2 bases and the J gene end by 4 bases; junction bases not matched to a gene: 5. Germline values: CDR1 MNHNS, CDR2 SASEGT. The CDR3 consists of 15 residues. CDR3 protein: CASSEMGGGGETQYF. CDR3 in DNA: TGTGCCAGCAGTGAAATGGGCGGGGGGGGAGAGACCCAGTACTTC.

The V call is TRBV20-1, the J call TRBJ2-3; 8 bases are a match to TRBD2. The CDR3 spans 11 residues. Germline trimming cut 7 bases from V and 8 bases from J; bases unmatched to any gene: 5. CDR1 and CDR2 (germline): DFQATT, SNEGSKA (reference sequence). CDR3 DNA: TGCAGTGGAGCGGGAGTGGGTACGCAGTATTTT. This encodes CSGAGVGTQYF.

About this clonotype itself: A much larger clonotype is one base distant, so this may be a read error. The V gene is TRBV7-2, the J gene TRBJ1-5; 7 nucleotides agree with TRBD1. This CDR3 contains 17 residues. Germline V gene sequence: CDR1 SGHTA, CDR2 FQGNSA. CDR3 in DNA: TGTGCCAGCAGCTTTGCAGGGGGAAGGAGGAGCAATCGGCCCCAGCATTTT. Protein sequence: CASSFAGGRRSNRPQHF.

This clonotype has a count of ten or more. This chain joins TRBV6-5 and TRBJ2-2, with TRBD1 as a possible D gene (5 bases). V lost 6 bases, J lost 4 bases, and 21 bases lay in between. This CDR3 spans 17 amino acids. The germline gives CDR1 MNHEY, CDR2 SVGAGI. CDR3 in amino acids: CASRYTRVGVATGELFF. The CDR3, as DNA: TGTGCCAGCAGATACACCAGGGTTGGGGTCGCCACCGGGGAGCTGTTTTTT.

This clonotype appeared many times. This chain connects TRBV24-1 to TRBJ2-3, with D perhaps TRBD1 (5 bases). Deletions cut 7 bases from V and 5 bases from J, with 12 bases between. Germline CDR1 KGHDR, CDR2 SFDVKD. CDR3 length: 13 residues. The CDR3 reads CATRAGLGDTQYF. CDR3 in DNA: TGTGCCACCAGAGCAGGGTTGGGAGATACGCAGTATTTT.

This clonotype has ten or more counts. This rearrangement joins TRBV5-1 to TRBJ2-7, with D perhaps TRBD1 (6 bases). This CDR3 spans 13 amino acids. Trimming left V 3 bases short and J 2 bases short, with 9 bases between. Germline V gene sequence: CDR1 SGHRS, CDR2 YFSETQ. CDR3 coding DNA: TGCGCCAGCAGCTGGAGGACAGCCTACGAGCAGTACTTC. Residues: CASSWRTAYEQYF.

The table lists this clonotype with many counts. The J gene is TRBJ1-2, the V gene TRBV19; TRBD1 is a possible D gene (6 bases). This CDR3 spans 14 amino acids. The V end lost 3 bases, the J end lost 2 bases, and 10 bases lay between the germline ends. Germline V lookup: CDR1 LNHDA, CDR2 SQIVND (reference sequence). CDR3 amino acids: CASSMTGGNYGYTF. The CDR3 DNA sequence: TGTGCCAGTAGTATGACAGGAGGGAACTATGGCTACACCTTC.

V and J are TRBV27 and TRBJ2-7; TRBD1 matches at 7 bases. Germline V gives CDR1 MNHEY, CDR2 SMNVEV (reference sequence). V was clipped by 4 bases and J by 3 bases; unmatched bases: 6. This CDR3 contains 14 residues. The CDR3 reads CASSSGTAIYEQYF. The CDR3 DNA is TGTGCCAGCAGTTCCGGGACAGCGATCTACGAGCAGTACTTC.

This clonotype was picked up many times. The chain carries TRBV6-1 and TRBJ1-1; 7 positions match TRBD1. This CDR3 region has 14 residues. CDR1 is MNHNS and CDR2 is SASEGT in the germline V gene. V dropped 5 bases and J dropped 5; count of bases not matched to a gene: 8. In DNA form, the CDR3 reads TGTGCCAGCAGTCCCGAGGGGGCTCGAACTGAAGCTTTCTTT. Protein: CASSPEGARTEAFF.

This clonotype has a count of ten or more. The DNA for the CDR3 is TGTGCCAGCGGGCGGGGGTCCTACGAGCAGTACTTC. It specifies CASGRGSYEQYF. The chain has TRBV19 and TRBJ2-7, with 7 bases fitting TRBD2. CDR1 is LNHDA, CDR2 SQIVND, per germline (reference sequence). J lost 1 base, V lost 9 bases, and 3 bases had no gene match. The CDR3 is made up of 12 amino acids.

This clonotype was seen many times. The genes are TRBV27 and TRBJ1-2; D may be TRBD1 (6 bases). Germline V gene sequence: CDR1 MNHEY, CDR2 SMNVEV (reference sequence). Trimming pared 3 bases from V and 8 bases from J, leaving 13 bases between. The CDR3 is made up of 13 amino acids. CDR3 nucleotides: TGTGCCAGCAGTTTCTCACAGGGATACGGCTACACCTTC. Translation: CASSFSQGYGYTF.

The chain combines TRBV6-1 with TRBJ1-2; maybe TRBD1 (5 bases). V lost 0 bases and J 4 bases, leaving 12 bases between the germline ends. Germline CDR1 and CDR2: MNHNS and SASEGT. The CDR3 spans 15 residues. The DNA of the CDR3 is TGTGCCAGCAGTGAAGCGGTCGCAGGGTTCTATGGCTACACCTTC. Protein: CASSEAVAGFYGYTF.